Listed here are 28 T cell receptor beta chains from one sample, sequenced in a study of Ad26.COV2.S vaccination and SARS-CoV-2 variants. The treatment is: 15 to 20 received Ad26.COV2.S at low or high dose, single or two shots; 5 received placebo; per-sample allocation not given. Repertoires come from day 63 after the first vaccine or placebo injection. Assay: immunoSEQ multiplex PCR; the TCRdb copy retains only in-frame clones and omits some. The table has under 250,000 clones, roughly 89% seen once. Sample: peripheral blood, taken in a trial of Ad26.COV2.S vaccine versus placebo. These receptors were taken from a person aged 18-60 years who received the Ad26.COV2.S COVID-19 vaccine or a placebo.

This rearrangement joins TRBV27 to TRBJ2-1; 8 positions match TRBD2. Germline CDR1 reads MNHEY; CDR2 reads SMNVEV (reference sequence). CDR3 length equals 18 residues. The V segment lost 5 bases and the J segment 5 bases; nucleotides outside the gene matches: 17. The chain's CDR3 is CASSPTTTVAGSHNEQFF. In DNA, the CDR3 is TGTGCCAGCAGTCCTACCACGACGGTAGCGGGAAGCCACAATGAGCAGTTCTTC.

The gene calls are TRBV3-1 (or the pseudogene TRBV3-2) and TRBJ2-1; the D gene is possibly TRBD2 (5 bases). The CDR3 extends over 18 amino acids. Germline V gene lookup returns CDR1 LGHDT and CDR2 YNNKEL (reference sequence). V lost 1 base, J lost 0 bases, and 16 bases lay in between. The CDR3 DNA reads as TGTGCCAGCAGCCAAGGCCACCATTACGGGGTCTCCTACAATGAGCAGTTCTTC. Translating gives CASSQGHHYGVSYNEQFF.

The rearrangement links TRBV3-1 (or the pseudogene TRBV3-2) to TRBJ2-4; 13 nucleotides line up with TRBD2. CDR1 LGHDT and CDR2 YNNKEL come from the germline V gene (reference sequence). The CDR3 extends over 14 amino acids. V gave up 6 bases and J gave up 9 bases; unmatched junction bases: 5. The chain's CDR3 is CASSRTSGGAIQYF. The CDR3 DNA reads as TGTGCCAGCAGTCGGACTAGCGGGGGAGCCATTCAGTACTTC.

This chain links TRBV6-6 with TRBJ2-7, with a tentative D call TRBD2 (6 bases). Looked up from germline, CDR1 is MNHNY and CDR2 is SVGAGI (reference sequence). Between the trimmed V and J ends, which lost 2 bases and 2 bases, there was a span of 10 bases. This CDR3 contains 14 residues. The CDR3 loop reads CASSYRGGTYEQYV. The DNA for the CDR3 is TGTGCCAGCAGTTACCGGGGCGGGACCTACGAGCAGTACGTC.

The chain has TRBV21-1 and TRBJ2-1; the table calls TRBD1, which could not be checked here. TRBV21-1 is tagged as a pseudogene. This CDR3 is built from 14 residues. The DNA of the CDR3 is TGTGCCAGCAATGGGGACAGGGTTAACAATGAGCAGTTCTTC. It translates to CASNGDRVNNEQFF.

The V and J genes are TRBV2 and TRBJ1-5; TRBD1 matches 8 bases. This CDR3 has 16 amino acids. J lost 5 bases, V lost 4 bases, and 10 bases had no gene match. The V gene's germline CDR1 is SNHLY and CDR2 FYNNEI. This CDR3 is CASSAQGANRDQPQHF. Written as DNA, the CDR3 is TGTGCCAGCAGTGCTCAGGGGGCGAACAGGGATCAGCCCCAGCATTTT.

This clone has a handful of counts. J is TRBJ1-2 and V is TRBV7-9; D is ambiguous. The CDR3 runs to 13 residues. V lost 2 bases and J lost 7, with 11 bases in between. In germline, CDR1 is SEHNR, CDR2 FQNEAQ (reference sequence). CDR3 DNA sequence: TGTGCCAGCAGCTTACTTGTGCGGCCTGGCTACACCTTC. Translating gives CASSLLVRPGYTF.

This clone was seen a handful of times. The rearrangement uses TRBV19 and TRBJ1-1; TRBD1 is a possible D gene (5 bases). The CDR3 has 14 amino acids. The V end was cut by 10 bases, the J end by 1 base, with 16 bases between. Germline V gene sequence: CDR1 LNHDA, CDR2 SQIVND (reference sequence). As DNA, the CDR3 is TGTGCCACCTCCCTGGGGCAGGAGAACACTGAAGCTTTCTTT. The encoded protein is CATSLGQENTEAFF.

The V gene is TRBV24-1, the J gene TRBJ2-1, with unresolved D. V lost 9 bases to trimming and J lost 0 bases, with 5 bases between them. This CDR3 contains 12 residues. Looked up from germline, CDR1 is KGHDR and CDR2 is SFDVKD. The CDR3 DNA reads as TGTGCCACCCAAGGCTCCTACAATGAGCAGTTCTTC. Translating it yields CATQGSYNEQFF.

The chain links TRBV5-1 to TRBJ1-2; perhaps TRBD1 as D (5 bases). Trimming cost V 0 bases and J 6 bases, with 24 bases left between them. From germline, CDR1 is SGHRS and CDR2 YFSETQ. This CDR3 is 18 amino acids long. In nucleotides, the CDR3 is TGCGCCAGCAGCTTGGTCGGGGGTATCGGGGTCTCTAGTGATGGCTACACCTTC. It is translated as CASSLVGGIGVSSDGYTF.

The chain uses TRBV25-1 and TRBJ1-6; 7 positions agree with TRBD1. The junction had 4 bases not matched to a gene; V was cut back by 5 bases and J by 3 bases. Germline V gene sequence: CDR1 MGHDK, CDR2 SYGVNS. The CDR3 is 15 residues long. For the CDR3, the DNA is TGTGCCAGCAGTAAGGGGACAGACTATAATTCACCCCTCCACTTT. Amino acid sequence: CASSKGTDYNSPLHF.

J is TRBJ1-4 and V is TRBV5-4; TRBD1 might be the D (6 bases). V dropped 0 bases and J dropped 7 bases, with 16 bases sitting between them. Germline V gene data show CDR1 as SGHNT and CDR2 as YYREEE (reference sequence). CDR3 size: 16 residues. CDR3 region: CASSLGVGQGGEKLFF. The CDR3 nucleotides read TGTGCCAGCAGCTTGGGTGTAGGCCAAGGGGGTGAAAAACTGTTTTTT.

This clone came up a few times. This chain uses TRBV5-6 with TRBJ2-7, with D possibly being TRBD2 (6 bases). The CDR3 has 14 residues. V lost 0 bases to trimming and J lost 3 bases, with 10 bases between them. The V gene's germline CDR1 is SGHDT and CDR2 YYEEEE. The CDR3 DNA reads as TGTGCCAGCAGCTTGGGCGGGACCTGCTACGAGCAGTACGTC. The encoded protein is CASSLGGTCYEQYV.

The chain carries TRBV9 and TRBJ2-2; the match to TRBD1 covers 11 bases. The germline V gene encodes CDR1 SGDLS and CDR2 YYNGEE. J lost 4 bases, V lost 6 bases, and 14 bases had no gene match. The CDR3 runs to 18 residues. CDR3 DNA: TGTGCCAGCACCCCATTTGGACAGGGGGCGGGAGGCACCGGGGAGCTGTTTTTT. This translates into CASTPFGQGAGGTGELFF.

The chain couples TRBV5-6 to TRBJ2-3; TRBD2 is a possible D gene (6 bases). This CDR3 is built from 15 residues. The V end was cut by 2 bases, the J end by 3 bases, with 13 bases between. The V gene's germline CDR1 is SGHDT and CDR2 YYEEEE. The CDR3 sequence: CASSFLASGTDTQYF. CDR3 in DNA: TGTGCCAGCAGCTTCCTAGCAAGCGGGACAGATACGCAGTATTTT.

The chain combines TRBV18 with TRBJ2-7; no firm D call. Germline CDR1 KGHSH, CDR2 LQKENI. Trimming left V 2 bases short and J 2 bases short, with 16 bases between. CDR3 length equals 16 residues. CDR3 nucleotide sequence: TGTGCCAGCTCACCAAACGCAGGCCGTCCAGCCTACGAGCAGTACTTC. Encoded protein: CASSPNAGRPAYEQYF.

The chain joins TRBV4-1 to TRBJ1-1; TRBD1 is a possible D gene (5 bases). The CDR3 has 16 residues. V lost 0 bases and J 3 bases, leaving 14 bases between the germline ends. Looked up from germline, CDR1 is MGHRA and CDR2 is YSYEKL. The CDR3 loop is CASSQDWGREHTEAFF. Here the CDR3 DNA reads TGCGCCAGCAGCCAAGATTGGGGCCGCGAACACACTGAAGCTTTCTTT.

The rearrangement uses TRBV19 and TRBJ2-3, with 8 bases matching TRBD2. The CDR3 runs to 16 residues. From germline, CDR1 is LNHDA and CDR2 SQIVND (reference sequence). The ends lost 4 bases at V and 3 bases at J; junction bases unmatched: 9. The CDR3 is CASSTRSGSLTDTQYF. The DNA of the CDR3 is TGTGCCAGTAGTACTCGAAGCGGGAGTCTAACAGATACGCAGTATTTT.

The rearrangement uses TRBV6-1 and TRBJ2-3, with TRBD2 identical over 10 bases. From germline, CDR1 is MNHNS and CDR2 SASEGT. The V segment lost 4 bases and the J segment 5 bases; nucleotides outside the gene matches: 12. This CDR3 has 17 residues. The CDR3 DNA sequence: TGTGCCAGCAGTGGCCTACTAGCGGGGACCGCAGGAGATACGCAGTATTTT. Translation gives CASSGLLAGTAGDTQYF.

The J gene is TRBJ1-2, the V gene TRBV30, with unresolved D. CDR3 length: 12 residues. CDR1 GTSNPN and CDR2 SVGIG come from the germline V gene (reference sequence). Trimming shortened V by 2 bases and J by 8 bases, and 12 bases separated the two germline ends. The CDR3 DNA reads TGTGCCTGGAGTCGTGAGGGTAACGGCTACACCTTC. The encoded protein is CAWSREGNGYTF.

The rearrangement joins TRBV28 to TRBJ1-1, with a possible D match to TRBD1 (6 bases). The CDR3 sequence is 15 residues long. V was shortened by 8 bases and J by 1 base, with 17 bases between the two germline ends. Per germline, CDR1 MDHEN and CDR2 SYDVKM. CDR3 sequence: CASRSSRGQNTEAFF. CDR3 nucleotide sequence: TGTGCCAGCCGGTCCTCTCGGGGGCAGAACACTGAAGCTTTCTTT.

The CDR3 DNA reads TGTGCCAGCAGCTCACTAGCGGGAGTGGCAGATACGCAGTATTTT. Translation gives CASSSLAGVADTQYF. This chain joins TRBV5-8 and TRBJ2-3; 11 nucleotides match TRBD2. The trim removed 3 bases at V and 4 bases at J, leaving 4 bases unmatched. The CDR3 is 15 amino acids. The V gene's germline CDR1 is SGHTS and CDR2 YDEGEE.

CDR3 DNA: TGTGCCAGCGCAATAGGGCCCACTGAAGCTTTCTTT. Amino acid sequence: CASAIGPTEAFF. The rearrangement uses TRBV19 and TRBJ1-1; no clear D. The CDR3 runs 12 residues. CDR1 is LNHDA, CDR2 SQIVND, per germline (reference sequence). V was pared by 9 bases and J by 4 bases, with 12 bases between.

This clone was detected only a few times. The chain employs TRBV12-3 or TRBV12-4 and TRBJ2-1; D might be TRBD2 (5 bases). This CDR3 has 12 amino acids. Trimming removed 6 bases from V and 5 bases from J, with 8 bases in between. The CDR3 region is CASRTRDNEQFF. Written as DNA, the CDR3 is TGTGCCAGCAGAACTAGGGACAATGAGCAGTTCTTC.

This chain joins TRBV30 and TRBJ2-1; TRBD1 matches 7 bases. Germline-derived CDR1 and CDR2 are GTSNPN and SVGIG (reference sequence). Trimming removed 3 bases from V and 2 bases from J; junction bases left unmatched: 7. There are 15 residues in the CDR3. CDR3 nucleotides: TGTGCCTGGAGCCGAATACAGGGGCCCTACAATGAGCAGTTCTTC. This encodes CAWSRIQGPYNEQFF.

The chain links TRBV14 to TRBJ2-1; 7 bases align to TRBD2. After removal of 4 bases from V and 2 bases from J, the junction contained 11 bases not matched to a gene. CDR1 and CDR2 (germline): SGHDN, FVKESK. This CDR3 is built from 17 residues. CDR3 sequence reads: CASSLNGAGYPYNEQFF. The CDR3 nucleotides are TGTGCCAGCAGCCTGAATGGAGCGGGATACCCCTACAATGAGCAGTTCTTC.

In its sample, this clone was seen once. The chain is built from TRBV4-3 and TRBJ1-2, with a weak D call TRBD1 (6 bases). V lost 0 bases to trimming and J lost 7 bases, with 15 bases between them. The germline CDR1 and CDR2 sequences are LGHNA and YSLEER. This CDR3 comprises 15 residues. The CDR3 DNA follows: TGCGCCAGCAGCCAAGATTTGGGGGGGCGCGGTGGCTACACCTTC. This gives the protein CASSQDLGGRGGYTF.

The rearrangement links TRBV9 to TRBJ2-7, with a tentative D call TRBD2 (6 bases). Germline loops: CDR1 SGDLS, CDR2 YYNGEE. The CDR3 runs to 11 residues. Trimming cost V 7 bases and J 4 bases, with 9 bases left between them. This chain's CDR3 is CASGDFYEQYF. CDR3 nucleotide sequence: TGTGCCAGCGGGGACTTTTACGAGCAGTACTTC.